The 11 T cell receptor beta chains given below trace back to one sample, sequenced in a study of vaccination and CD4 T cells after COVID-19. Stated treatment: approximately nine-day PBMC culture with coronavirus spike peptide pools or control peptides (ViraFEST assay). Their antigen targets remain unknown. The study sequenced cultured CD4+ T cell DNA using the Oncomine TCR Beta short-read assay. TCRdb recomputed calls from the PCR reads with MiXCR, one row per CDR3 protein. The sample consists of around 15,000 distinct CDR3 sequences, roughly 61% of them appearing once. The sequenced sample was CD4+ T cells from blood, cultured in vitro. Receptors originate from a human donor who had recovered from COVID-19.

The rearrangement links TRBV18 to TRBJ2-5; 9 nucleotides agree with TRBD1. CDR1 is KGHSH, CDR2 LQKENI, per germline. The V gene end was trimmed by 3 bases and the J gene end by 5 bases; junction bases not matched to a gene: 4. The length of the CDR3 is 14 residues. CDR3 sequence reads: CASSPSGQGETQYF. The CDR3 DNA follows: TGTGCCAGCTCACCGTCCGGACAGGGGGAGACCCAGTACTTC. The full variable domain, rest sourced from reference TRBV18 and TRBJ2-5, is NAGVMQNPRHLVRRRGQEARLRCSPMKGHSHVYWYRQLPEEGLKFMVYLQKENIIDESGMPKERFSAEFPKEGPSILRIQQVVRGDSAAYFCASSPSGQGETQYFGPGTRLLVL.

The rearrangement joins TRBV19 to TRBJ2-4; D is possibly TRBD2 (6 bases). The V end was cut by 6 bases, the J end by 0 bases, with 12 bases between. CDR3 length: 15 amino acids. CDR1 is LNHDA, CDR2 SQIVND, per germline (reference sequence). CDR3 in DNA: TGTGCCAGTAGCGGGAGCCTACTAGCCAAAAACATTCAGTACTTC. This sequence encodes CASSGSLLAKNIQYF. Looking up the rest from reference TRBV19 and TRBJ2-4 gives the full variable domain: DGGITQSPKYLFRKEGQNVTLSCEQNLNHDAMYWYRQDPGQGLRLIYYSQIVNDFQKGDIAEGYSVSREKKESFPLTVTSAQKNPTAFYLCASSGSLLAKNIQYFGAGTRLSVL.

This rearrangement joins TRBV28 to TRBJ1-1; possibly TRBD1 for D (5 bases). The CDR3 covers 13 residues. CDR1 and CDR2 (germline): MDHEN, SYDVKM. The V end lost 7 bases, the J end lost 1 base, and 10 bases lay between the germline ends. CDR3 loop: CASINDRNTEAFF. CDR3 coding DNA: TGTGCCAGCATTAACGACAGGAACACTGAAGCTTTCTTT.

The CDR3 sequence is CSARGTANTGELFF. The CDR3 DNA reads as TGCAGTGCTAGGGGGACGGCGAACACCGGGGAGCTGTTTTTT. The chain couples TRBV20-1 to TRBJ2-2; D could derive from TRBD1 or TRBD2 (5 bases each). Trimming stripped 3 bases from V and 0 bases from J, with 8 bases between. CDR3 size: 14 residues. Per the germline V gene, CDR1 is DFQATT and CDR2 is SNEGSKA (reference sequence).

V is TRBV7-3 and J is TRBJ1-1; no clear D gene. Trimming pared 5 bases from V and 0 bases from J, leaving 7 bases between. Germline CDR1 SGHTA, CDR2 FQGTGA. The CDR3 is made up of 13 amino acids. CDR3 nucleotide sequence: TGTGCCAGCAGCGCCTATCTGAACACTGAAGCTTTCTTT. Its protein product is CASSAYLNTEAFF.

The gene calls are TRBV20-1 and TRBJ1-4; no firm D call. The germline CDR1 and CDR2 sequences are DFQATT and SNEGSKA (reference sequence). V lost 0 bases and J 4 bases, leaving 3 bases between the germline ends. CDR3 length equals 12 residues. CDR3 DNA sequence: TGCAGTGCTAGAGAGGTTAATGAAAAACTGTTTTTT. It is translated as CSAREVNEKLFF.

The chain has TRBV20-1 and TRBJ1-5; D may be TRBD1 (6 bases). CDR3 length: 13 residues. V shed 3 bases and J shed 8 bases, with 14 bases lying between them. In germline, CDR1 is DFQATT, CDR2 SNEGSKA (reference sequence). The CDR3 region is CSARQPGAKPQHF. CDR3 nucleotides: TGCAGTGCTAGGCAGCCGGGGGCAAAGCCCCAGCATTTT.

J is TRBJ2-3 and V is TRBV25-1; D is ambiguous. Germline CDR1 and CDR2: MGHDK and SYGVNS. Trimming shortened V by 4 bases and J by 0 bases, and 5 bases separated the two germline ends. CDR3 length: 13 residues. This CDR3 is CASSGLSTDTQYF. The DNA of the CDR3 is TGTGCCAGCAGTGGCTTAAGCACAGATACGCAGTATTTT. Full variable domain (outside the CDR3, taken from reference TRBV25-1 and TRBJ2-3): EADIYQTPRYLVIGTGKKITLECSQTMGHDKMYWYQQDPGMELHLIHYSYGVNSTEKGDLSSESTVSRIRTEHFPLTLESARPSHTSQYLCASSGLSTDTQYFGPGTRLTVL.

The CDR3 DNA reads TGTGCCAGCAGTCGGACCGGGGGCGGTAATCAGCCCCAGCATTTT. Translated: CASSRTGGGNQPQHF. The gene calls are TRBV6-4 and TRBJ1-5; maybe TRBD1 (6 bases). This CDR3 comprises 15 residues. V was pared by 5 bases and J by 4 bases, with 15 bases between. Germline V CDR1 and CDR2: MRHNA, SNTAGT.

The V gene is TRBV18, the J gene TRBJ1-1, with D perhaps matching TRBD1 (6 bases). Deletions cut 5 bases from V and 1 base from J, with 11 bases between. The germline CDR1 and CDR2 sequences are KGHSH and LQKENI. The CDR3 totals 14 residues. The CDR3 region is CASSEGVGNTEAFF. The CDR3 region has the DNA TGTGCCAGCTCAGAGGGGGTGGGGAACACTGAAGCTTTCTTT. Variable domain in full (rest from reference TRBV18 and TRBJ1-1): NAGVMQNPRHLVRRRGQEARLRCSPMKGHSHVYWYRQLPEEGLKFMVYLQKENIIDESGMPKERFSAEFPKEGPSILRIQQVVRGDSAAYFCASSEGVGNTEAFFGQGTRLTVV.

The chain employs TRBV25-1 and TRBJ2-7; the match to TRBD1 covers 8 bases. After removal of 6 bases from V and 3 bases from J, the junction contained 7 bases not matched to a gene. The CDR3 has 14 residues. Germline V gene lookup returns CDR1 MGHDK and CDR2 SYGVNS. DNA for the CDR3: TGTGCCAGCAGCCATCCGGGACAGGACTACGAGCAGTACTTC. Translation gives CASSHPGQDYEQYF.